Listed below are T cell receptor beta chains from one sample, sequenced in a study of blood T cell repertoires in COVID-19. Here immunoSEQ multiplex PCR was the method, and the copy in TCRdb shows in-frame clones only, minus some. Among about 250,000 clones listed, under 95% were seen once. Sequences were obtained from PBMCs or T cells enriched from blood (not recorded which). All receptors come from a woman aged 18-29 years who had recovered from COVID-19. Both conserved end residues are trimmed from each CDR3. The order of the fields is J gene, clone size, V gene, CDR3 protein. A row's size may be missing; if present it is once, few, many or a size class.

j_gene: TRBJ1-5; abundance: -; v_gene: TRBV18; CDR3aa: ASSPSRGNQPQH
j_gene: TRBJ1-6; abundance: -; v_gene: TRBV3-1/TRBV3-2; CDR3aa: ASSLSKNSPLH
j_gene: TRBJ1-6; abundance: -; v_gene: TRBV10-3; CDR3aa: ATRDSGGGSPLH
j_gene: TRBJ1-2; abundance: -; v_gene: TRBV5-4; CDR3aa: ASSLKQGADYGYT
j_gene: TRBJ1-4; abundance: -; v_gene: TRBV3-1/TRBV3-2; CDR3aa: ASSRFVVQSSEKLF
j_gene: TRBJ1-2; abundance: few; v_gene: TRBV14; CDR3aa: ASSQFGQGNGYT
j_gene: TRBJ1-5; abundance: -; v_gene: TRBV6-1; CDR3aa: ASSELLESQH
j_gene: TRBJ2-2; abundance: -; v_gene: TRBV5-6; CDR3aa: ASTPWTGEAGELF
j_gene: TRBJ1-1; abundance: -; v_gene: TRBV3-1/TRBV3-2; CDR3aa: ASSQGLGGTEAF
j_gene: TRBJ1-1; abundance: -; v_gene: TRBV2; CDR3aa: ASEQGGVLGEAF
j_gene: TRBJ1-2; abundance: -; v_gene: TRBV28; CDR3aa: ASRQAFYGYT
j_gene: TRBJ1-1; abundance: -; v_gene: TRBV5-1; CDR3aa: ASSLRQGYTEAF
j_gene: TRBJ2-3; abundance: few; v_gene: TRBV6-4; CDR3aa: ASSEVAGEQDTQY
j_gene: TRBJ1-1; abundance: -; v_gene: TRBV7-9; CDR3aa: ASSFNFIRRGANTEAF
j_gene: TRBJ2-1; abundance: -; v_gene: TRBV5-4; CDR3aa: ASSPLAEYNEQF
j_gene: TRBJ2-1; abundance: -; v_gene: TRBV9; CDR3aa: ASSATILRGLAGLNEQF
j_gene: TRBJ2-2; abundance: -; v_gene: TRBV12-3/TRBV12-4; CDR3aa: ASRKRETGELF
j_gene: TRBJ1-1; abundance: -; v_gene: TRBV7-2; CDR3aa: ASSSNRRLTEAF
j_gene: TRBJ1-3; abundance: -; v_gene: TRBV6-5; CDR3aa: ASRNRRGSGDTIY
j_gene: TRBJ2-5; abundance: once; v_gene: TRBV27; CDR3aa: ASSASGGGPETQY
j_gene: TRBJ2-7; abundance: -; v_gene: TRBV11-1; CDR3aa: ASSFPGTYEQY
j_gene: TRBJ2-3; abundance: -; v_gene: TRBV10-3; CDR3aa: AISVTSGRRDTQY
j_gene: TRBJ1-2; abundance: once; v_gene: TRBV19; CDR3aa: ASRGQGRGGYT
j_gene: TRBJ2-2; abundance: -; v_gene: TRBV5-1; CDR3aa: ASSLGLAGGAGELF
j_gene: TRBJ1-2; abundance: -; v_gene: TRBV7-3; CDR3aa: ASSFSGGYGYT
j_gene: TRBJ1-1; abundance: once; v_gene: TRBV5-1; CDR3aa: ASSLQTLLNTEAF
j_gene: TRBJ2-3; abundance: -; v_gene: TRBV6-4; CDR3aa: ASSVSGGPSTDTQY
j_gene: TRBJ1-1; abundance: -; v_gene: TRBV12-3/TRBV12-4; CDR3aa: ASRRGSTEAF